These 2 T cell receptor beta chains came from one sample sequenced in a study of blood T cell repertoires in COVID-19. Produced via immunoSEQ multiplex PCR; TCRdb's table is partial and in-frame only. Counted here are 120,000 to 150,000 clones, 75% to 90% occurring once; the ten biggest clones make up roughly 4.5%. Sample: peripheral blood. These TCRs come from a human donor in a cohort sampled during active COVID-19.

This clone occurred once. The CDR3 is CASSQGAGTLRNTIYF. CDR3 nucleotide sequence: TGCGCCAGCAGCCAAGGGGCCGGGACACTGCGAAACACCATATATTTT. The chain links TRBV4-1 to TRBJ1-3; D perhaps matches TRBD1 (6 bases). Germline V gene lookup returns CDR1 MGHRA and CDR2 YSYEKL. Trimming took off 1 base at V and 5 bases at J, with 15 bases between the two ends. CDR3 length: 16 amino acids.

The genes are TRBV4-1 and TRBJ1-1, with D perhaps TRBD1 (5 bases). The germline V gene encodes CDR1 MGHRA and CDR2 YSYEKL. This CDR3 has 12 residues. Trimming took off 3 bases at V and 7 bases at J, with 9 bases between the two ends. This CDR3 is CASSHVGGEAFF. The CDR3 nucleotides read TGCGCCAGCAGCCACGTGGGGGGTGAAGCTTTCTTT.